This is a list of T cell receptor beta chains from one sample in a study of response to subunit inactivated influenza vaccine. TCRdb passed the RT-PCR reads through MiXCR, listing each CDR3 protein once. The data contain more than 400,000 distinct CDR3 sequences, approximately 7.2% of them singletons. Sequencing used PBMCs from blood, obtained roughly 24 months after vaccination. These receptors all come from a man aged 45 to 75 who received an inactivated influenza vaccine. The CDR3 runs from the conserved cysteine through the conserved F or W. Fields, in order: V gene, J gene, D gene, clone size, CDR3 protein, CDR3 DNA. The D gene is left open where the match is weak. A clone size is listed for some rows: how often the clone was seen (once, few, many), or a class if it is expanded.

V gene: TRBV20-1
J gene: TRBJ2-1
D gene: TRBD1
clone size: few
CDR3 protein: CSASKAGGTNEQFF
CDR3 DNA: TGCAGTGCTAGTAAGGCAGGGGGTACCAATGAGCAGTTCTTC

V gene: TRBV6-2/TRBV6-3
J gene: TRBJ1-5
D gene: .
clone size: .
CDR3 protein: CASSASLSNQPQHF
CDR3 DNA: TGTGCCAGCAGTGCCAGTCTAAGCAATCAGCCCCAGCATTTT

V gene: TRBV9
J gene: TRBJ2-5
D gene: TRBD2
clone size: many
CDR3 protein: CASSSQRGGLETQYF
CDR3 DNA: TGTGCCAGCAGTTCCCAGCGGGGGGGCCTGGAGACCCAGTACTTC

V gene: TRBV5-1
J gene: TRBJ2-1
D gene: .
clone size: .
CDR3 protein: CASGQGDEQFF
CDR3 DNA: TGCGCCAGTGGGCAGGGCGATGAGCAGTTCTTC

V gene: TRBV5-1
J gene: TRBJ1-1
D gene: .
clone size: .
CDR3 protein: CASSSQPGDTEAFF
CDR3 DNA: TGCGCCAGCAGTTCACAGCCTGGGGACACTGAAGCTTTCTTT

V gene: TRBV5-1
J gene: TRBJ2-5
D gene: .
clone size: many
CDR3 protein: CASRSDETQYF
CDR3 DNA: TGCGCCAGCAGGTCCGACGAGACCCAGTACTTC

V gene: TRBV6-1
J gene: TRBJ2-3
D gene: .
clone size: .
CDR3 protein: CASTPQSTSTDTQYF
CDR3 DNA: TGTGCCAGCACTCCGCAGTCTACTAGCACAGATACGCAGTATTTT

V gene: TRBV4-2
J gene: TRBJ2-3
D gene: TRBD2
clone size: many
CDR3 protein: CASSQGFSGGIPDTQYF
CDR3 DNA: TGTGCCAGCAGCCAAGGCTTTAGCGGGGGTATACCAGATACGCAGTATTTT

V gene: TRBV20-1
J gene: TRBJ2-7
D gene: .
clone size: .
CDR3 protein: CSARWGNEQYF
CDR3 DNA: TGCAGTGCTAGATGGGGGAACGAGCAGTACTTC

V gene: TRBV23-1
J gene: TRBJ2-7
D gene: .
clone size: .
CDR3 protein: CASAVFPGRYYYEQYF
CDR3 DNA: TGCGCCAGCGCCGTGTTCCCGGGACGGTACTACTACGAGCAGTACTTC

V gene: TRBV9
J gene: TRBJ2-6
D gene: .
clone size: few
CDR3 protein: CASSLQVSGANVLTF
CDR3 DNA: TGTGCCAGCAGCCTACAGGTCTCTGGGGCCAACGTCCTGACTTTC

V gene: TRBV7-2
J gene: TRBJ2-5
D gene: .
clone size: few
CDR3 protein: CASSLGGLYKETQYF
CDR3 DNA: TGTGCCAGCAGCTTAGGTGGACTTTACAAAGAGACCCAGTACTTC

V gene: TRBV10-3
J gene: TRBJ1-2
D gene: TRBD1
clone size: few
CDR3 protein: CAISGQGAVGYTF
CDR3 DNA: TGTGCCATCTCCGGACAGGGGGCAGTTGGCTACACCTTC

V gene: TRBV4-2
J gene: TRBJ1-1
D gene: .
clone size: .
CDR3 protein: CASSRGGTMNAEAFF
CDR3 DNA: TGTGCCAGCAGCCGGGGGGGGACCATGAACGCTGAAGCTTTCTTT

V gene: TRBV2
J gene: TRBJ2-3
D gene: TRBD2
clone size: many
CDR3 protein: CASSDPGLAVLLRRDTQYF
CDR3 DNA: TGTGCCAGCAGTGACCCGGGACTAGCGGTTCTCCTACGACGAGATACGCAGTATTTT